This T cell receptor beta chain was retrieved from a study of blood T cell repertoires in COVID-19. This CDR3 is 19 amino acids long. Between the trimmed V and J ends, which lost 6 bases and 0 bases, there was a span of 21 bases. Germline loops: CDR1 MDHEN, CDR2 SYDVKM. Measured with immunoSEQ multiplex PCR; TCRdb has only the in-frame clones, and not every one. The sample lists around 300,000 clones, around 90% occurring once. The origin of this receptor is a man aged 18 to 30 with active or convalescent COVID-19. This rearrangement joins TRBV28 to TRBJ2-6, with D unresolved. The sequenced sample was peripheral blood. The DNA for the CDR3 is TGTGCCAGCAGCCCGCTCGAGGCCTTTCGAGGCTCTGGGGCCAACGTCCTGACTTTC. Translating gives CASSPLEAFRGSGANVLTF.